A selection of T cell receptor beta chains follows, all from one sample in a study of CXCR3-negative and CXCR3-positive naive CD8 T cells. Each CDR3 protein gets one entry in TCRdb, which reprocessed the 5' RACE reads and gives no DNA. The table for this sample gives 100,000 to 150,000 distinct CDR3 sequences. The sequencing input was naive CXCR3- CD8+ T cells from blood. The source of these receptors is a human donor in good health. Some clones in this sample may be carry-over from other donors' samples. The CDR3 runs from the conserved cysteine through the conserved F or W.

v_call	j_call	cdr3_aa
TRBV20-1	TRBJ2-3	CSADPGQVILTDTRYF
TRBV7-3	TRBJ2-4	CASSSDVGRLPKNIQYF
TRBV4-1	TRBJ2-1	CASSQTTSGASYNEQFF
TRBV28	TRBJ2-3	CASSPWTSGTTDTQYF
TRBV11-2	TRBJ2-5	CASRRTGVQETQYF
TRBV7-6	TRBJ1-1	CASSLHMTTEAFF
TRBV12-2	TRBJ2-5	CASRLVRFQETQYF
TRBV12-3/TRBV12-4	TRBJ2-7	CASSPRLAYLYEQYF
TRBV7-9	TRBJ1-3	CASSSTDTTTFSGNTIYF
TRBV27	TRBJ2-1	CASSLSRDEQFF
TRBV5-5	TRBJ2-7	CASSSPGPGKPYEQYF
TRBV12-5	TRBJ2-3	CASGFLAGGTDTQYF
TRBV5-4	TRBJ2-1	CASRSGLAAYNEQFF
TRBV12-3/TRBV12-4	TRBJ2-1	CASRAGTDNEQFF
TRBV29-1	TRBJ1-2	CSAVGQGRSSTPNGYTF
TRBV4-3	TRBJ1-1	CASSQDGGGLGTEAFF
TRBV7-9	TRBJ1-1	CASSLVGQGSTEAFF
TRBV19	TRBJ1-1	CASSIDPGMNTEAFF
TRBV7-9	TRBJ2-7	CASSLGRDRTYEQYF
TRBV4-2	TRBJ1-1	CASSQDWWVRTEAFF
TRBV7-9	TRBJ2-5	CASTLLALTSGREKETQYF
TRBV12-3/TRBV12-4	TRBJ2-2	CASNTDRVGELFF
TRBV5-7	TRBJ1-5	CASSLTESLQPQHF
TRBV29-1	TRBJ1-1	CSVDPGGTEAFF
TRBV27	TRBJ2-1	CASSPRGTNEQFF
TRBV28	TRBJ2-7	CASTPTGTVSYEQYF
TRBV27	TRBJ2-3	CASSTMTEDTDTQYF
TRBV7-9	TRBJ1-1	CASSETNRGATEAFF
TRBV28	TRBJ2-5	CASSGQQRGVEETQYF
TRBV7-6	TRBJ2-1	CASSSRVAWSFNEQFF
TRBV6-5	TRBJ2-1	CASSPGGISNEQFF
TRBV27	TRBJ2-3	CASDSGLGQDTQYF
TRBV5-1	TRBJ2-7	CASSSTGDPLSSYEQYF
TRBV27	TRBJ1-1	CASSSQGNTEAFF
TRBV7-6	TRBJ1-4	CASSLVGGESEKLFF
TRBV4-1	TRBJ2-1	CASSQGQGRNNEQFF
TRBV29-1	TRBJ2-2	CSSRVATGELFF
TRBV28	TRBJ1-2	CASSRTSITYGYTF
TRBV28	TRBJ2-5	CACMKEGPPLQETQYF
TRBV12-3/TRBV12-4	TRBJ2-1	CASTFRASGINEQFF
TRBV7-2	TRBJ1-1	CASRLAGRSNTEAFF
TRBV20-1	TRBJ2-1	CSANEWGLDYNEQFF
TRBV4-1	TRBJ2-1	CASSQKYSSYNEQFF
TRBV11-2	TRBJ2-1	CASSLGPRLAGGPNEQFF
TRBV29-1	TRBJ2-1	CSAGGFPYNEQFF
TRBV29-1	TRBJ2-3	CTRAGTVSDTQYF
TRBV29-1	TRBJ1-1	CSVVPGGTEAFF
TRBV28	TRBJ2-7	CASHHSNHPTYEQYF
TRBV3-1	TRBJ2-5	CASSEGMEETQYF
TRBV29-1	TRBJ1-1	CSVGRENTEAFF
TRBV6-1	TRBJ2-7	CASRFTGYEQYF
TRBV12-3/TRBV12-4	TRBJ2-5	CASSFRDFGQETQYF
TRBV9	TRBJ1-1	CASSAGSAGGRNTEAFF
TRBV7-9	TRBJ2-1	CASSLLLAGASGGYNEQFF
TRBV9	TRBJ2-1	CASSGRDSAPREQFF
TRBV10-3	TRBJ2-7	CAIKAGYEQYF
TRBV11-2	TRBJ1-4	CASSAPGTGAQLMKNCFF
TRBV3-1	TRBJ2-5	CASSQPIEETQYF
TRBV5-8	TRBJ2-1	CASSLEGLAGQPSYNEQFF
TRBV12-3/TRBV12-4	TRBJ1-4	CASSLTGREKLFF